One TCR beta chain is described in this entry. The table lists this clonotype with many counts. No cognate antigen has been identified for it. The input lacks base qualities; no much larger clone sits a single base away. The data are from a study of CD8 T cells in ankylosing spondylitis (dated by TCRdb to about 2017). Looking at the study overall: The study profiled T cell receptor beta repertoires in healthy donors and ankylosing spondylitis patients to find disease-linked TCR variants. The whole study cohort included 108 healthy donors and 25 or so ankylosing spondylitis patients. Peripheral blood samples were taken, and synovial fluid was additionally collected from ankylosing spondylitis patients. The research as a whole found: According to the report, matched synovial fluid samples from ankylosing spondylitis patients were significantly enriched for the disease-linked clones. In peripheral blood, the disease-linked clones were found at relatively low frequencies and had a CD8+ phenotype. A TCR beta motif made up of eight highly homologous amino acid variants appeared to be characteristic of blood from ankylosing spondylitis patients. Some motif variants were previously reported in synovial fluid and blood of reactive arthritis patients, suggesting common disease-initiation mechanisms.

The CDR3 runs 13 amino acids, cysteine and phenylalanine included. The only DNA kept is the CDR3, 39 bases in frame from the first base. Trimming takes 8 bases off V and 9 bases off J; junction bases not matched to a gene: 10. The germline V gene gives CDR1 as MGHDK and CDR2 as SYGVNS. Sequencing instrument: Illumina HiSeq 2500. Quantitative 5'-RACE with molecular barcodes was used to prepare TCR beta libraries. On the authors' methods: A new computational method, built on a probabilistic model of VDJ rearrangement, was used to identify disease-linked TCR variants. Starting from the raw public reads, TCRdb applied fastp trimming at Q25, assembled clones with MiXCR and retained in-frame beta chains. Each entry is one CDR3 protein sequence, shown with its most common DNA and genes. The V and J calls here are based on TCRdb, not the publication. In this sample the table shows 150,000 to 200,000 distinct CDR3 sequences, around a sixth of which occur a single time. Of the sample, approximately 4.3% is held by the ten largest clones.

In this chain, TRBV25-1 is recombined with TRBJ1-1; 9 bases in the middle match TRBD1. The sequenced sample was blood, either unsorted or a sorted T cell fraction (not recorded which). The origin of this receptor is a male donor aged 10-35 years with ankylosing spondylitis or in good health (not recorded which). Donor details come from another sample of the same person, matched by shared clones. The CDR3 region has the sequence CASFPLTGGQAFF. The nucleotide sequence reads as follows: TGTGCCAGCTTCCCGCTAACAGGGGGCCAAGCTTTCTTT.